A single sample is the source of the 26 T cell receptor beta chains below, sequenced in a study of shared clonotypes between healthy human individuals. The repertoire was sequenced with immunoSEQ multiplex PCR; TCRdb's copy has only in-frame clones and lacks some. Counted here are 2 million to 2.5 million clones, around 93% occurring once; the ten biggest clones make up about 1.8%. CD45RO-negative cells were positively selected for CCR7, leaving out terminally differentiated effector memory CD45RA+ cells. The sequenced sample was naive CD8+ T cells from PBMCs. The receptors here all came from a man between 18 and 29 years old in good health. Some clones in this sample may be carry-over from other donors' samples.

The chain carries TRBV4-1 and TRBJ2-1; 10 bases align to TRBD2. Trimming at V came to 1 base and at J to 3 bases, leaving 3 bases not matched to a gene. The CDR3 is 16 residues long. Germline CDR1 is MGHRA and CDR2 is YSYEKL. The CDR3 DNA is TGCGCCAGCAGCCAAGCTCCTAGCGGGAGCTACAATGAGCAGTTCTTC. Its protein product is CASSQAPSGSYNEQFF.

The genes are TRBV2 and TRBJ2-7; perhaps D is TRBD1 or TRBD2 (6 bases each). CDR3 length: 13 residues. The germline gives CDR1 SNHLY, CDR2 FYNNEI. Trimming pared 6 bases from V and 5 bases from J, leaving 14 bases between. The CDR3 here is CASSGGRKDEQYF. The CDR3 DNA sequence: TGTGCCAGCAGCGGGGGCAGAAAAGACGAGCAGTACTTC.

The chain couples TRBV13 to TRBJ2-5; 13 bases fit TRBD2. This CDR3 is built from 16 residues. Germline V gene data show CDR1 as PRHDT and CDR2 as FYEKMQ (reference sequence). The V gene end was trimmed by 4 bases and the J gene end by 4 bases; junction bases not matched to a gene: 6. The CDR3 sequence is CASSSLAGGVRETQYF. The DNA of the CDR3 is TGTGCCAGCAGCTCACTAGCGGGAGGGGTGAGAGAGACCCAGTACTTC.

This clone was recorded only once. The CDR3 region is CSVGGQQTYNEQFF. DNA for the CDR3: TGCAGCGTGGGGGGACAGCAAACCTACAATGAGCAGTTCTTC. The rearrangement joins TRBV29-1 to TRBJ2-1, with D possibly matching TRBD1 (7 bases). Germline-derived CDR1 and CDR2 are SQVTM and ANQGSEA. This CDR3 spans 14 amino acids. V dropped 6 bases and J dropped 2 bases, with 14 bases sitting between them.

Details on this clone: This sample also contains other DNA sequences that code for the same CDR3. J is TRBJ2-1 and V is TRBV7-9, with a weak D call TRBD1 (5 bases). Germline V gives CDR1 SEHNR, CDR2 FQNEAQ (reference sequence). The V gene lost 9 bases and the J gene lost 7 bases, with 13 bases spanning the gap. CDR3 length: 12 residues. As DNA, the CDR3 is TGTGCCAGTAGGGCAGGGAAAAATGAGCAGTTCTTC. This sequence encodes CASRAGKNEQFF.

Only a few counts were recorded for this clone. The V gene is TRBV6-5, the J gene TRBJ1-5; D uncertain. There are 13 residues in the CDR3. Trimming stripped 4 bases from V and 1 base from J, with 5 bases between. The germline CDR1 and CDR2 sequences are MNHEY and SVGAGI. This CDR3 reads CASSFNSNQPQHF. The CDR3 DNA is TGTGCCAGCAGTTTTAACAGCAATCAGCCCCAGCATTTT.

This clone has just one count. The CDR3 here is CASSLAGTGGLYEQFF. The CDR3 DNA follows: TGTGCCAGCAGCTTGGCGGGGACAGGGGGCTTGTATGAGCAGTTCTTC. The rearrangement links TRBV5-5 to TRBJ2-1, with 12 bases lining up with TRBD1. The J segment lost 8 bases and the V segment lost 0 bases, leaving 6 bases of the junction unmatched. CDR1 and CDR2 from the germline V gene are SGHKS and YYEKEE (reference sequence). The CDR3 sequence is 16 residues long.

The chain combines TRBV13 with TRBJ1-5; D call uncertain. Germline CDR1 PRHDT, CDR2 FYEKMQ (reference sequence). V was shortened by 5 bases and J by 0 bases, with 11 bases between the two germline ends. The CDR3 contains 15 residues. The CDR3 coding sequence is TGTGCCAGCAGCGTCGGACGGCATAGCAATCAGCCCCAGCATTTT. Translation gives CASSVGRHSNQPQHF. The entire variable domain, with the rest obtained from reference TRBV13 and TRBJ1-5, is as follows: AAGVIQSPRHLIKEKRETATLKCYPIPRHDTVYWYQQGPGQDPQFLISFYEKMQSDKGSIPDRFSAQQFSDYHSELNMSSLELGDSALYFCASSVGRHSNQPQHFGDGTRLSIL.

The chain has TRBV7-9 and TRBJ2-6, with D possibly TRBD2 on 6 matching bases. Germline V gene lookup returns CDR1 SEHNR and CDR2 FQNEAQ (reference sequence). There are 17 residues in the CDR3. V was cut by 5 bases and J by 2 bases, with 16 bases left in between. The CDR3 reads CASSRRAGPPGANVLTF. The CDR3 DNA is TGTGCCAGCAGCAGACGAGCGGGCCCACCTGGGGCCAACGTCCTGACTTTC.

The chain employs TRBV21-1 and TRBJ2-5; TRBD2 was called by the table and not checked on the DNA. TRBV21-1 is a recognized pseudogene. This CDR3 spans 17 amino acids. CDR3 nucleotide sequence: TGTGCCAGCAGCAAGGGACTAGCGGGAGAGCTACAAGAGACCCAGTACTTC. It translates to CASSKGLAGELQETQYF.

The CDR3 loop is CSVDKGAGYEQYF. CDR3 sequence (DNA): TGCAGCGTTGATAAGGGGGCTGGTTACGAGCAGTACTTC. The V gene is TRBV29-1, the J gene TRBJ2-7; TRBD1 aligns across 7 bases. The CDR3 has 13 residues. Germline V lookup: CDR1 SQVTM, CDR2 ANQGSEA. Trimming cost V 3 bases and J 4 bases; bases outside gene matches: 6.

The J gene is TRBJ2-7, the V gene TRBV7-9; D gene ambiguous. Trimming took 5 bases from V and 2 from J, leaving 13 bases between them. Germline CDR1 SEHNR, CDR2 FQNEAQ (reference sequence). The CDR3 runs to 14 residues. The CDR3 protein is CASSPPNSAYEQYF. CDR3 bases: TGTGCCAGCAGCCCCCCAAATTCGGCCTACGAGCAGTACTTC.

The rearrangement joins TRBV7-9 to TRBJ1-2; D ambiguous. The CDR3 is 14 residues long. The V end lost 5 bases, the J end lost 4 bases, and 14 bases lay between the germline ends. CDR1 is SEHNR and CDR2 is FQNEAQ in the germline V gene (reference sequence). The CDR3 region has the DNA TGTGCCAGCAGCCCACCGTGGACGGTCTATGGCTACACCTTC. Translation: CASSPPWTVYGYTF.

This chain connects TRBV7-3 to TRBJ2-1; the match to TRBD1 covers 10 bases. Germline V lookup: CDR1 SGHTA, CDR2 FQGTGA. The CDR3 loop spans 14 amino acids. With 4 bases clipped from V and 8 bases from J, the junction kept 5 bases outside the gene matches. In DNA, the CDR3 is TGTGCCAGCAGCTCCCGGGACAGGGGCGATGAGCAGTTCTTC. Amino acids: CASSSRDRGDEQFF.

V gene TRBV27 combines with J gene TRBJ1-1; D may be TRBD1 (6 bases). Germline loops: CDR1 MNHEY, CDR2 SMNVEV (reference sequence). V shed 5 bases and J shed 7 bases, with 17 bases lying between them. This CDR3 contains 14 residues. The CDR3 DNA follows: TGTGCCAGCAGTCTCAGACAGGCTGGGGGTGAAGCTTTCTTT. It translates to CASSLRQAGGEAFF.

V and J are TRBV19 and TRBJ1-3; the match to TRBD1 covers 7 bases. The CDR3 loop spans 18 amino acids. J was trimmed by 0 bases and V by 3 bases; bases with no gene match: 11. Per germline, CDR1 LNHDA and CDR2 SQIVND (reference sequence). The CDR3 sequence: CASSMRVWDRDSGNTIYF. CDR3 DNA sequence: TGTGCCAGTAGTATGCGTGTTTGGGACAGAGACTCTGGAAACACCATATATTTT.

The V and J genes are TRBV5-4 and TRBJ1-5, with no clear D. This CDR3 is built from 11 residues. The V and J ends lost 4 bases and 4 bases respectively, with 3 bases between them. CDR1 and CDR2 (germline): SGHNT, YYREEE (reference sequence). CDR3 loop: CASSPNQPQHF. The CDR3, as DNA: TGTGCCAGCAGCCCAAATCAGCCCCAGCATTTT.

This clone came up once. The chain carries TRBV6-5 and TRBJ1-1; D is undetermined. This CDR3 contains 14 residues. Per the germline V gene, CDR1 is MNHEY and CDR2 is SVGAGI. V gave up 0 bases and J gave up 3 bases, with 8 bases separating them. CDR3 sequence: CASSYSQAHTEAFF. CDR3 DNA sequence: TGTGCCAGCAGTTACTCGCAGGCCCACACTGAAGCTTTCTTT.

In this sample, this clone turned up once. The chain has TRBV19 and TRBJ2-7; tentative D call: TRBD2 (6 bases). CDR1 LNHDA and CDR2 SQIVND come from the germline V gene (reference sequence). Trimming cost V 10 bases and J 0 bases, with 16 bases left between them. CDR3 size: 14 residues. DNA for the CDR3: TGTGCCACCCGACCGCACGGGAGCTCCTACGAGCAGTACTTC. This encodes CATRPHGSSYEQYF.

The rearrangement uses TRBV28 and TRBJ2-7; 7 nucleotides line up with TRBD1. Germline V gene sequence: CDR1 MDHEN, CDR2 SYDVKM. This CDR3 is 15 amino acids long. With V trimmed by 5 bases and J by 5 bases, 12 bases remained unmatched. CDR3 region: CASSPRAQGNDEQYF. CDR3 coding DNA: TGTGCCAGCAGTCCCCGGGCACAGGGGAACGACGAGCAGTACTTC.

V usage is TRBV6-1 and J usage is TRBJ2-7; 9 bases agree with TRBD1. The CDR3 has 15 residues. Trimming cost V 7 bases and J 0 bases; bases outside gene matches: 7. Germline V gene lookup returns CDR1 MNHNS and CDR2 SASEGT. CDR3 nucleotide sequence: TGTGCCAGCACCAGGACAGGGGCGAGCTCCTACGAGCAGTACTTC. Its protein is CASTRTGASSYEQYF.

The V gene is TRBV6-6, the J gene TRBJ2-7, with a possible D match to TRBD1 (6 bases). Germline lookup yields CDR1 MNHNY and CDR2 SVGAGI (reference sequence). V lost 8 bases and J 0 bases, leaving 17 bases between the germline ends. This CDR3 is built from 15 residues. The CDR3: CASHPQGLSSYEQYF. The CDR3 nucleotides read TGTGCCAGCCACCCACAGGGCCTTAGCTCCTACGAGCAGTACTTC.

The CDR3 region is CASSFLLGARESNQPQHF. The CDR3 DNA follows: TGTGCCAGCAGCTTCCTTCTGGGGGCGCGGGAGTCCAATCAGCCCCAGCATTTT. This chain uses TRBV7-2 with TRBJ1-5; D might be TRBD1 (6 bases). The CDR3 length is 18 residues. Trimming left V 3 bases short and J 3 bases short, with 21 bases between. Germline V gene sequence: CDR1 SGHTA, CDR2 FQGNSA.

The rearrangement links TRBV27 to TRBJ1-1; TRBD1 matches at 9 bases. The CDR3 extends over 15 amino acids. Germline V lookup: CDR1 MNHEY, CDR2 SMNVEV (reference sequence). J was trimmed by 5 bases and V by 6 bases; bases with no gene match: 10. The CDR3 here is CASSRPGTGRTEAFF. DNA of the CDR3: TGTGCCAGCAGCCGTCCCGGGACAGGGAGGACTGAAGCTTTCTTT.

Notes on this clone: Other DNA sequences from this sample encode an identical CDR3 as well. V and J are TRBV9 and TRBJ2-2; the D is unclear. Germline V lookup: CDR1 SGDLS, CDR2 YYNGEE. Trimming pared 2 bases from V and 3 bases from J, leaving 5 bases between. The CDR3 runs 13 residues. CDR3 in amino acids: CASSVSDTGELFF. For the CDR3, the DNA is TGTGCCAGCAGCGTCAGTGACACCGGGGAGCTGTTTTTT.

The chain links TRBV5-1 to TRBJ2-7, with 12 bases aligning to TRBD2. Trimming took 4 bases from V and 5 from J; bases not matched to a gene: 10. The CDR3 runs 16 residues. Germline CDR1 and CDR2: SGHRS and YFSETQ. CDR3 bases: TGCGCCAGCAGCAATACACTAGCGGGGGGCCGGGACGAGCAGTACTTC. Its translation: CASSNTLAGGRDEQYF. Looking up the rest from reference TRBV5-1 and TRBJ2-7 gives the full variable domain: KAGVTQTPRYLIKTRGQQVTLSCSPISGHRSVSWYQQTPGQGLQFLFEYFSETQRNKGNFPGRFSGRQFSNSRSEMNVSTLELGDSALYLCASSNTLAGGRDEQYFGPGTRLTVT.